Shown below are 29 T cell receptor beta chains from a single sample sequenced in a study of shared clonotypes between healthy human individuals. Generated by immunoSEQ multiplex PCR, the TCRdb table keeps only in-frame clones and is missing some. The sample lists roughly 2 million clones; 95% were seen once. The sequencing input was naive CD4+ T cells sorted from blood. Subset indicated: CD45RA+ positively selected. Receptors originate from a man aged 18 to 29 in good health.

V gene TRBV5-1 combines with J gene TRBJ1-1; D is unclear. Germline CDR1 is SGHRS and CDR2 is YFSETQ. V lost 4 bases to trimming and J lost 1 base, with 11 bases between them. The CDR3 is 14 amino acids. Written as DNA, the CDR3 is TGCGCCAGCAGCGGTCTGGGTGAGAACACTGAAGCTTTCTTT. Amino acids: CASSGLGENTEAFF.

The rearrangement uses TRBV7-9 and TRBJ1-3, with D tentatively TRBD1 (6 bases). The CDR3 runs to 16 residues. Germline lookup yields CDR1 SEHNR and CDR2 FQNEAQ (reference sequence). Trimming took off 6 bases at V and 0 bases at J, with 15 bases between the two ends. As DNA, the CDR3 is TGTGCCAGCAGATTACCGAACAGGGTCTCTGGAAACACCATATATTTT. It yields the protein CASRLPNRVSGNTIYF. The full variable domain, completed using reference TRBV7-9 and TRBJ1-3, is DTGVSQNPRHKITKRGQNVTFRCDPISEHNRLYWYRQTLGQGPEFLTYFQNEAQLEKSRLLSDRFSAERPKGSFSTLEIQRTEQGDSAMYLCASRLPNRVSGNTIYFGEGSWLTVV.

As for this clone: The junction departs from the called germline gene at one end, perhaps through a read error. The rearrangement uses TRBV7-7 and TRBJ2-5; D may be TRBD1 (6 bases). The germline V gene has CDR1 SSHAT and CDR2 FNYEAQ (reference sequence). This CDR3 region has 16 residues. The CDR3 loop reads CASSLHLGQPQETQYF. In DNA, the CDR3 is TGTGCTAGCAGCTTGCATTTAGGACAGCCACAAGAGACCCAGTACTTC.

This sequence joins TRBV6-1 and TRBJ2-5; maybe TRBD1 (6 bases). The germline V gene encodes CDR1 MNHNS and CDR2 SASEGT. This CDR3 is 16 amino acids long. V lost 2 bases to trimming and J lost 4 bases, with 17 bases between them. The CDR3 spells CASSEPPRDRRETQYF. DNA for the CDR3: TGTGCCAGCAGTGAACCTCCTCGAGACAGGCGAGAGACCCAGTACTTC.

CDR3 nucleotide sequence: TGTGCCAGCGGGACTACTGCTTACTACGAGCAGTACTTC. Protein sequence: CASGTTAYYEQYF. This chain uses TRBV28 with TRBJ2-7; 7 nucleotides match TRBD2. The CDR3 has 13 residues. CDR1 and CDR2 (germline): MDHEN, SYDVKM. With V trimmed by 8 bases and J by 3 bases, 7 bases remained unmatched.

Comments on this clone: Other DNA variants within this sample encode the same CDR3. The rearrangement uses TRBV10-3 and TRBJ1-6; D gene unclear. The V end was cut by 3 bases, the J end by 0 bases, with 6 bases between. This CDR3 region has 15 residues. The germline V gene encodes CDR1 ENHRY and CDR2 SYGVKD. The CDR3 region is CAISDRSSYNSPLHF. The CDR3 coding sequence is TGTGCCATCAGTGACAGAAGCTCCTATAATTCACCCCTCCACTTT.

About this clone itself: Other DNA sequences in the sample encode the same CDR3. V is TRBV6-5 and J is TRBJ1-1, with D possibly TRBD1 on 6 matching bases. Looked up from germline, CDR1 is MNHEY and CDR2 is SVGAGI. This CDR3 has 11 amino acids. The germline V and J ends were trimmed by 7 bases and 5 bases, with 8 bases remaining between them. CDR3 region: CASTRGTEAFF. CDR3 DNA: TGTGCCAGCACCAGGGGAACTGAAGCTTTCTTT.

The gene calls are TRBV4-1 and TRBJ1-6; D might be TRBD1 (5 bases). Germline CDR1 MGHRA, CDR2 YSYEKL. V lost 0 bases, J lost 14 bases, and 17 bases lay in between. The CDR3 contains 15 residues. The CDR3 loop is CASSQDRGPAYALHF. Written as DNA, the CDR3 is TGCGCCAGCAGCCAAGATCGGGGACCAGCTTACGCCCTCCACTTT.

The V gene is TRBV28, the J gene TRBJ1-5, with D possibly TRBD1 on 6 matching bases. Germline V gene sequence: CDR1 MDHEN, CDR2 SYDVKM. The CDR3 covers 14 residues. Trimming shortened V by 5 bases and J by 6 bases, and 14 bases separated the two germline ends. CDR3 sequence: CASSPHRDIQPQHF. Written as DNA, the CDR3 is TGTGCCAGCAGTCCCCACCGGGACATTCAGCCCCAGCATTTT. The full variable domain, completed using reference TRBV28 and TRBJ1-5, is DVKVTQSSRYLVKRTGEKVFLECVQDMDHENMFWYRQDPGLGLRLIYFSYDVKMKEKGDIPEGYSVSREKKERFSLILESASTNQTSMYLCASSPHRDIQPQHFGDGTRLSIL.

This chain links TRBV4-1 with TRBJ1-5; 7 nucleotides match TRBD1. This CDR3 contains 16 residues. V shed 3 bases and J 0 bases; nucleotides not matched to a gene: 5. Germline CDR1 and CDR2: MGHRA and YSYEKL. The CDR3 coding sequence is TGCGCCAGCAGCCAGGCGACAGGGAATAGCAATCAGCCCCAGCATTTT. This codes for CASSQATGNSNQPQHF.

The gene calls are TRBV6-5 and TRBJ2-7, with D unclear. Trimming stripped 6 bases from V and 5 bases from J, with 11 bases between. This CDR3 spans 12 amino acids. Germline V gene sequence: CDR1 MNHEY, CDR2 SVGAGI. The CDR3 nucleotides are TGTGCCAGCAGCTCTAATTGGAACGAGCAGTACTTC. This gives the protein CASSSNWNEQYF.

The chain recombines TRBV6-5 with TRBJ1-5; D uncertain. Germline V CDR1 and CDR2: MNHEY, SVGAGI. V shed 6 bases and J shed 2 bases, with 8 bases lying between them. The CDR3 covers 13 residues. DNA of the CDR3: TGTGCCAGCAGCAGCTTTGGCAATCAGCCCCAGCATTTT. Protein: CASSSFGNQPQHF.

This clone appeared a few times. Other DNA sequences in the same sample also yield this CDR3. The chain links TRBV7-2 to TRBJ2-7; D call uncertain. Germline V gene sequence: CDR1 SGHTA, CDR2 FQGNSA. The ends were cut back, 6 bases at V and 0 bases at J, with 3 bases in the middle. This CDR3 comprises 11 residues. The CDR3 sequence: CASSPSYEQYF. The CDR3 DNA reads as TGTGCCAGCAGTCCCTCCTACGAGCAGTACTTC.

This chain connects TRBV4-1 to TRBJ1-2, with a possible D match to TRBD1 (6 bases). V lost 8 bases and J 8 bases, leaving 12 bases between the germline ends. Germline V gene data show CDR1 as MGHRA and CDR2 as YSYEKL. The CDR3 length is 11 residues. The CDR3 DNA sequence: TGCGCCAGCCAGGGGAGGGTAGGCTACACCTTC. Its translation: CASQGRVGYTF.

The chain joins TRBV6-1 to TRBJ2-7, with a tentative D call TRBD1 (5 bases). Looked up from germline, CDR1 is MNHNS and CDR2 is SASEGT. The V end lost 4 bases, the J end lost 0 bases, and 13 bases lay between the germline ends. The CDR3 contains 15 residues. The CDR3 loop reads CASSGQSLNSYEQYF. The CDR3 nucleotides read TGTGCCAGCAGTGGACAGTCACTTAACTCCTACGAGCAGTACTTC.

This clone was observed a few times. The V and J genes are TRBV10-3 and TRBJ2-1; tentatively, D is TRBD1 or TRBD2 (5 bases each). V dropped 2 bases and J dropped 2 bases, with 7 bases sitting between them. The CDR3 has 14 amino acids. From germline, CDR1 is ENHRY and CDR2 SYGVKD. CDR3 residues: CAISELGAYNEQFF. DNA of the CDR3: TGTGCCATCAGTGAGCTGGGGGCCTACAATGAGCAGTTCTTC.

The J gene is TRBJ1-6, the V gene TRBV10-3; no reliable D call. The CDR3 length is 15 residues. In germline, CDR1 is ENHRY, CDR2 SYGVKD. V was clipped by 2 bases and J by 11 bases, with 16 bases between them. The CDR3 sequence is CAISEGPGLRAPLHF. CDR3 DNA: TGTGCCATCAGTGAGGGCCCGGGCCTTAGGGCACCCCTCCACTTT.

The genes are TRBV7-2 and TRBJ1-4; no firm D call. The CDR3 sequence is 14 residues long. Germline V gene lookup returns CDR1 SGHTA and CDR2 FQGNSA. Trimming shortened V by 5 bases and J by 8 bases, and 15 bases separated the two germline ends. The CDR3 DNA follows: TGTGCCAGCAGCCCAACATTCGTACAGGAAAAACTGTTTTTT. Encoded protein: CASSPTFVQEKLFF.

This chain links TRBV19 with TRBJ2-7, with D perhaps given as TRBD1 or TRBD2 (5 bases each). The CDR3 totals 16 residues. V was trimmed by 5 bases and J by 0 bases, leaving 17 bases between them. CDR1 and CDR2 from the germline V gene are LNHDA and SQIVND (reference sequence). CDR3 DNA: TGTGCCAGTAGTTACTCTGGGGCAGGGAGCTCCTACGAGCAGTACTTC. Protein product: CASSYSGAGSSYEQYF.

This clone has just one count. This rearrangement joins TRBV10-1 to TRBJ1-4, with a possible D match to TRBD1 (6 bases). The CDR3 length is 15 residues. Trimming took off 0 bases at V and 7 bases at J, with 12 bases between the two ends. Looked up from germline, CDR1 is WNHNN and CDR2 is SYGVQD (reference sequence). CDR3 coding DNA: TGCGCCAGCAGTGAGTCTTCCGGGGGCTCTGAAAAACTGTTTTTT. Encoded protein: CASSESSGGSEKLFF.

V and J are TRBV19 and TRBJ2-7; D not certain. Trimming took 3 bases from V and 3 from J, leaving 18 bases between them. The CDR3 has 16 residues. The V gene's germline CDR1 is LNHDA and CDR2 SQIVND (reference sequence). CDR3 sequence: CASSIGPGRLDYEQYF. The CDR3 nucleotides read TGTGCCAGTAGTATCGGACCCGGACGTCTCGACTACGAGCAGTACTTC.

The CDR3 loop is CASSPVGTGNTDTQYF. CDR3 in DNA: TGTGCCAGCAGCCCCGTTGGGACAGGCAACACAGATACGCAGTATTTT. The genes are TRBV5-6 and TRBJ2-3; the match to TRBD1 covers 8 bases. Germline trimming cut 4 bases from V and 2 bases from J; bases unmatched to any gene: 9. This CDR3 is 16 amino acids long. The germline CDR1 and CDR2 sequences are SGHDT and YYEEEE.

The rearrangement joins TRBV7-9 to TRBJ1-2, with 9 positions matching TRBD1. V was clipped by 5 bases and J by 2 bases; unmatched bases: 18. The CDR3 is made up of 19 amino acids. The V gene's germline CDR1 is SEHNR and CDR2 FQNEAQ (reference sequence). In DNA form, the CDR3 reads TGTGCCAGCAGCCTACTAACCCGGGACAGGGAGGATAGGAACTATGGCTACACCTTC. Residues: CASSLLTRDREDRNYGYTF. Full variable domain (rest looked up from reference TRBV7-9 and TRBJ1-2): DTGVSQNPRHKITKRGQNVTFRCDPISEHNRLYWYRQTLGQGPEFLTYFQNEAQLEKSRLLSDRFSAERPKGSFSTLEIQRTEQGDSAMYLCASSLLTRDREDRNYGYTFGSGTRLTVV.

CDR3 sequence: CASSLRTGGLYTEAFF. The CDR3 DNA sequence: TGTGCCAGCAGCCTTCGGACAGGGGGTTTGTACACTGAAGCTTTCTTT. The genes are TRBV7-2 and TRBJ1-1; the match to TRBD1 covers 10 bases. The CDR3 has 16 residues. The germline CDR1 and CDR2 sequences are SGHTA and FQGNSA. The V and J ends lost 5 bases and 3 bases, in that order; junction bases with no gene match: 9.

The chain recombines TRBV6-1 with TRBJ1-1; perhaps TRBD1 as D (5 bases). CDR1 is MNHNS and CDR2 is SASEGT in the germline V gene. The CDR3 totals 13 residues. V shed 10 bases and J shed 1 base, with 13 bases lying between them. CDR3 sequence reads: CATWGGANTEAFF. In DNA form, the CDR3 reads TGTGCCACCTGGGGTGGGGCGAACACTGAAGCTTTCTTT.

The chain couples TRBV6-1 to TRBJ1-5; the D gene is possibly TRBD1 (5 bases). Trimming took 2 bases from V and 7 from J, leaving 12 bases between them. The CDR3 runs 14 residues. Germline CDR1 and CDR2: MNHNS and SASEGT. The chain's CDR3 is CASSESPGSQPQHF. CDR3 bases: TGTGCCAGCAGTGAAAGTCCAGGGTCCCAGCCCCAGCATTTT.

V usage is TRBV2 and J usage is TRBJ1-1, with TRBD1 identical over 8 bases. The CDR3 has 14 amino acids. With V trimmed by 4 bases and J by 5 bases, 6 bases remained unmatched. Germline V gene sequence: CDR1 SNHLY, CDR2 FYNNEI. CDR3 region: CASSVNRGRTEAFF. The CDR3 DNA sequence: TGTGCCAGCAGTGTTAACAGGGGGAGAACTGAAGCTTTCTTT.

This chain joins TRBV7-2 and TRBJ2-1, with 12 nucleotides matching TRBD2. The CDR3 consists of 19 residues. The V and J ends lost 4 bases and 2 bases, in that order; junction bases with no gene match: 12. Germline V gene data show CDR1 as SGHTA and CDR2 as FQGNSA. CDR3 nucleotide sequence: TGTGCCAGCAGCTCACTTCGGACTAGCGGGATGATTACCTACAATGAGCAGTTCTTC. It translates to CASSSLRTSGMITYNEQFF.

The V call is TRBV5-1, the J call TRBJ2-7; TRBD2 aligns across 11 bases. Per germline, CDR1 SGHRS and CDR2 YFSETQ. The CDR3 runs to 16 residues. V shed 3 bases, J shed 3 bases, and the junction held 8 bases outside the gene matches. CDR3 region: CASSSRGLAGSYEQYF. The CDR3 coding sequence is TGCGCCAGCAGCTCACGCGGACTAGCGGGCAGCTACGAGCAGTACTTC.